The T cell receptor (beta chain) under discussion was sequenced for a study of PD-L1 blockade in urothelial cancer. Across the whole study: Dosed intravenously at 1,200 mg every 3 weeks, atezolizumab was initiated by patients in the mid-2010s. Study findings and constraints: Below-median pretreatment blood TCR clonality predicted better survival.

Described time point: pretreatment peripheral blood. Germline V gene lookup returns CDR1 SGHRS and CDR2 YFSETQ. The V segment lost 5 bases and the J segment 2 bases; nucleotides outside the gene matches: 5. CDR3 length: 14 residues. The assay was immunoSEQ multiplex PCR, and TCRdb's table has in-frame clones only and misses some. The sample holds 50,000 to 55,000 clones, approximately 80% seen once. A word on this clone: Antigen: not known.

The sequence derives from a man between 45 and 60 years old with urothelial cancer. The chain couples TRBV5-1 to TRBJ2-7; TRBD1 matches at 9 bases. The sequencing used PBMCs, collected around atezolizumab (anti-PD-L1) treatment. The CDR3 sequence: CASSAGTGTYEQYF. In nucleotides, the CDR3 is TGCGCCAGCAGTGCCGGGACAGGGACCTACGAGCAGTACTTC.